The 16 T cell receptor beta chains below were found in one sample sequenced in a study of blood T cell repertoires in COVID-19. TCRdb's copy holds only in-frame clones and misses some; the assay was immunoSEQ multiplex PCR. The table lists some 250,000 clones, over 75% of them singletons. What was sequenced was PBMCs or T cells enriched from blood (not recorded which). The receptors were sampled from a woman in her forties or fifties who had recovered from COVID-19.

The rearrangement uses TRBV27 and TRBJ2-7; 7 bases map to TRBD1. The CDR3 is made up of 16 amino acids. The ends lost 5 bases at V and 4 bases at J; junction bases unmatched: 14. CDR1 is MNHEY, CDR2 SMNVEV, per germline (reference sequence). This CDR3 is CASSPSTGFYSYEQYF. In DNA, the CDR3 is TGTGCCAGCAGTCCCTCGACAGGGTTCTATTCATACGAGCAGTACTTC.

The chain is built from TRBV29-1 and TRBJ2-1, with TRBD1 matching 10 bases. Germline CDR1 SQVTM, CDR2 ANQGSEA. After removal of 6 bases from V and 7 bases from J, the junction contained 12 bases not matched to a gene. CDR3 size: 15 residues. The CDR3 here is CSVQGQGVSRNEQFF. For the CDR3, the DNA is TGCAGCGTCCAAGGACAGGGGGTGTCTCGGAATGAGCAGTTCTTC.

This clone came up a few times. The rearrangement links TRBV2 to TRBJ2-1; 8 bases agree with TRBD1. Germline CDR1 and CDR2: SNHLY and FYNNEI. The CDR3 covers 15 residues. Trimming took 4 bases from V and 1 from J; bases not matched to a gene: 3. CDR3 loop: CASSVGQGSYNEQFF. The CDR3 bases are TGTGCCAGCAGTGTTGGACAGGGATCCTACAATGAGCAGTTCTTC.

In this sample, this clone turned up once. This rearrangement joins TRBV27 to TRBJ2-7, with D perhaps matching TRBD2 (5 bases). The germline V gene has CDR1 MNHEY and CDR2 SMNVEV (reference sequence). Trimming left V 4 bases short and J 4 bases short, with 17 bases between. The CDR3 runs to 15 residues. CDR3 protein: CASSSAPRPGYEQYF. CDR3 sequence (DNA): TGTGCCAGCAGTTCCGCCCCCCGACCGGGGTACGAGCAGTACTTC.

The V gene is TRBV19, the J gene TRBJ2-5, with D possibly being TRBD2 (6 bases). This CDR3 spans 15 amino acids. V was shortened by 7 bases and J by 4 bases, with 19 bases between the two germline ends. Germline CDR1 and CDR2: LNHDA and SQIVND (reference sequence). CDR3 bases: TGTGCCAGTACAAGAAGTGGGGGGACGGGAGAGACCCAGTACTTC. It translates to CASTRSGGTGETQYF.

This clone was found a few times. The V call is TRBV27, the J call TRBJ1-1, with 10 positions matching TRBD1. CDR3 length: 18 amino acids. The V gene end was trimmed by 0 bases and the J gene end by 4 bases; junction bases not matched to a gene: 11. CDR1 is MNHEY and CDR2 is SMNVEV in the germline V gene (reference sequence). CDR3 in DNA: TGTGCCAGCAGTTTATCACCTCCGGGACAGGGGTTTCGCACTGAAGCTTTCTTT. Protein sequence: CASSLSPPGQGFRTEAFF.

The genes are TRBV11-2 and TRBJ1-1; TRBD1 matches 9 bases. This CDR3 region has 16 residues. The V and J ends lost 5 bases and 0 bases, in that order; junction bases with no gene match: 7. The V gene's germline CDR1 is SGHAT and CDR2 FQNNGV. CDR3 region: CASSPWDRALNTEAFF. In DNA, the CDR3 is TGTGCCAGCAGCCCCTGGGACAGGGCCCTGAACACTGAAGCTTTCTTT.

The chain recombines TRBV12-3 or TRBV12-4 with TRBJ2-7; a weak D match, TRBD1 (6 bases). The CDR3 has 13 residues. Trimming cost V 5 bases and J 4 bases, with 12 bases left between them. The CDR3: CASSTTGGYEQYF. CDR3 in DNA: TGTGCCAGCAGTACGACAGGAGGTTACGAGCAGTACTTC.

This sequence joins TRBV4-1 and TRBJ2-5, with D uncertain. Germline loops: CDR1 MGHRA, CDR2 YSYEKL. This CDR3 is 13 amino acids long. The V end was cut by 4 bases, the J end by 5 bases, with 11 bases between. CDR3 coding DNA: TGCGCCAGCAGCCGCCTTCCTGGCGAGACCCAGTACTTC. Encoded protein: CASSRLPGETQYF.

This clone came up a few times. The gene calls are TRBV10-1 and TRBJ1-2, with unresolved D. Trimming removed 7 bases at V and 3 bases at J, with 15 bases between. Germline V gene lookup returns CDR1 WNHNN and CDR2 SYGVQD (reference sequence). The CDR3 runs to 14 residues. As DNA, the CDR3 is TGCGCCAGCAAGCGGCCGGCGGGTGACTATGGCTACACCTTC. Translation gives CASKRPAGDYGYTF.

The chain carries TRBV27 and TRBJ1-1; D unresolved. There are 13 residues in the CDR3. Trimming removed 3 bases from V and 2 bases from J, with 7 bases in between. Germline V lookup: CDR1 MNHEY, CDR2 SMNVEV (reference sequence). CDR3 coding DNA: TGTGCCAGCAGTTTTTTCCTAAACACTGAAGCTTTCTTT. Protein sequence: CASSFFLNTEAFF.

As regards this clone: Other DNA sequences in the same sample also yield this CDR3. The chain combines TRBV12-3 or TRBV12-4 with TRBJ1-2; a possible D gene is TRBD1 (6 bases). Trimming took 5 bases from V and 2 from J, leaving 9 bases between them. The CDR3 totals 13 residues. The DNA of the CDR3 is TGTGCCAGCAGTCCGGACAGAAACTATGGCTACACCTTC. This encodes CASSPDRNYGYTF.

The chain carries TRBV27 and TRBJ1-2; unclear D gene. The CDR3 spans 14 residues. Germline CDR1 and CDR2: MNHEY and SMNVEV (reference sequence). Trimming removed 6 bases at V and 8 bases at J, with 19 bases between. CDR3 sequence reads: CASRVSQSRTGYTF. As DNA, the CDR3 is TGTGCCAGCAGAGTGTCACAGAGCCGAACGGGCTACACCTTC.

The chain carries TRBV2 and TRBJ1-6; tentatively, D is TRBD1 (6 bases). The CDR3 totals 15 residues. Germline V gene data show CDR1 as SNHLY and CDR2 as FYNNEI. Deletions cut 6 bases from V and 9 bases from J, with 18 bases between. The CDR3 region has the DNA TGTGCCAGCAGGGGGAGGGCCGGGACAAGTTCACCCCTCCACTTT. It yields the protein CASRGRAGTSSPLHF.

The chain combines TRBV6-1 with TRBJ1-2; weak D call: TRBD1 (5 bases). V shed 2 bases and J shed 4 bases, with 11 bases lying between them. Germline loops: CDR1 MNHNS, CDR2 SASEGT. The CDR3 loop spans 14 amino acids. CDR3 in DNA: TGTGCCAGCAGTGAATTGGGGCGTGGCTATGGCTACACCTTC. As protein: CASSELGRGYGYTF.

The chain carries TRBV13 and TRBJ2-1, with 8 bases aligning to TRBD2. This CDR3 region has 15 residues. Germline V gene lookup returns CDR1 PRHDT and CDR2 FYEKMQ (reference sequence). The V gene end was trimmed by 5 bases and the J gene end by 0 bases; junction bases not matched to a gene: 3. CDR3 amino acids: CASSQLAGSYNEQFF. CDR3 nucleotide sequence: TGTGCCAGCAGCCAGCTAGCGGGCTCCTACAATGAGCAGTTCTTC.